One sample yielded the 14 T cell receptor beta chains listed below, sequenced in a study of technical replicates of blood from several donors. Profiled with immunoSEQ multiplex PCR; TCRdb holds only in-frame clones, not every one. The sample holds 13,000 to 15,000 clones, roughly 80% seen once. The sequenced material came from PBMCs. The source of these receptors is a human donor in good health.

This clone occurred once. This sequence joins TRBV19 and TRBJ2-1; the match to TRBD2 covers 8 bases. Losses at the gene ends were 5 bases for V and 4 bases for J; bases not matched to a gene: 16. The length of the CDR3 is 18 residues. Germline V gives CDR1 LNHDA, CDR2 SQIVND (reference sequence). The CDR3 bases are TGTGCCAGTAGTCCCCTCCCGAAGGGCGGGAGGACGTACAATGAGCAGTTCTTC. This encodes CASSPLPKGGRTYNEQFF.

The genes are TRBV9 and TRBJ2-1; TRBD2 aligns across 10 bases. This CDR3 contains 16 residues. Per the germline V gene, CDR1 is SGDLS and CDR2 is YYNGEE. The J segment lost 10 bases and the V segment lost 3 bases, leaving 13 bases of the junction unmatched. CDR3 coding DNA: TGTGCCAGCAGCGACGCGGGACTAGCGACCCGCAGGGAGCAGTTCTTC. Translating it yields CASSDAGLATRREQFF.

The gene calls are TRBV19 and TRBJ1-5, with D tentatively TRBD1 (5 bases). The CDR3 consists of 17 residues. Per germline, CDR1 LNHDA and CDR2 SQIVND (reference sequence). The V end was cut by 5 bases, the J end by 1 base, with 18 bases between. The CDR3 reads CASSPQADSGSNQPQHF. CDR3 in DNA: TGTGCCAGTAGTCCCCAAGCCGACAGTGGCAGCAATCAGCCCCAGCATTTT.

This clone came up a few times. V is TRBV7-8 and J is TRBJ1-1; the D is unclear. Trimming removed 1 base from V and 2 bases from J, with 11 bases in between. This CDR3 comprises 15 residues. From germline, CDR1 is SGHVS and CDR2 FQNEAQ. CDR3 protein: CASSLVEGINTEAFF. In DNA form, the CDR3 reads TGTGCCAGCAGCTTAGTGGAGGGAATCAACACTGAAGCTTTCTTT. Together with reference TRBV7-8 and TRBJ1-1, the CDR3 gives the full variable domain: GAGVSQSPRYKVAKRGQDVALRCDPISGHVSLFWYQQALGQGPEFLTYFQNEAQLDKSGLPSDRFFAERPEGSVSTLKIQRTQQEDSAVYLCASSLVEGINTEAFFGQGTRLTVV.

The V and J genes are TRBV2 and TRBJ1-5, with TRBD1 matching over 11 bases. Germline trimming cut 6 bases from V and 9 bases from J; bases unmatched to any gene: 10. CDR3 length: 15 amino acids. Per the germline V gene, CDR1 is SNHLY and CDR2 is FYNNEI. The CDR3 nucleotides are TGTGCCAGCAGCGGGACAGGGGGATCGCGAGGGCCCCAGCATTTT. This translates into CASSGTGGSRGPQHF.

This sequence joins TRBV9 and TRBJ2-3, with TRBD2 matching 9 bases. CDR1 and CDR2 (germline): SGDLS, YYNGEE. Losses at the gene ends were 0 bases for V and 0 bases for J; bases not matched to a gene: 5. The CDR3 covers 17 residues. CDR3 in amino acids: CASSVALAGPSTDTQYF. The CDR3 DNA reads TGTGCCAGCAGCGTAGCCCTAGCGGGACCTAGCACAGATACGCAGTATTTT. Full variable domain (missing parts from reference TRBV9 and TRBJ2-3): DSGVTQTPKHLITATGQRVTLRCSPRSGDLSVYWYQQSLDQGLQFLIQYYNGEERAKGNILERFSAQQFPDLHSELNLSSLELGDSALYFCASSVALAGPSTDTQYFGPGTRLTVL.

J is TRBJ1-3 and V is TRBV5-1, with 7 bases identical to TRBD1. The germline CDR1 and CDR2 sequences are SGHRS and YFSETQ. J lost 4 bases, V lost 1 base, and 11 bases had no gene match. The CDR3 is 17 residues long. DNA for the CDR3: TGCGCCAGCAGCTTGCCCGCCGGGAGGGGGCAAGGAAACACCATATATTTT. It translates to CASSLPAGRGQGNTIYF.

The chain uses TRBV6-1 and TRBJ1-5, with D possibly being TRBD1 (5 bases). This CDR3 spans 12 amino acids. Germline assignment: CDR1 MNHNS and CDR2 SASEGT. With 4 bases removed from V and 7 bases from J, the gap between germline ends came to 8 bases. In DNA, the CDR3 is TGTGCCAGCAGTGGGGAGGGGCAGCCCCAGCATTTT. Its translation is CASSGEGQPQHF.

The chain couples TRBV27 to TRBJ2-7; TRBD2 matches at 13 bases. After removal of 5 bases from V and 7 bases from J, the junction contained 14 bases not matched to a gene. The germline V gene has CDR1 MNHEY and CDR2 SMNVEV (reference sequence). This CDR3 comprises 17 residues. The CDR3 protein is CASSSSLAGGPGREQYF. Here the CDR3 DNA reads TGTGCCAGCAGTAGTTCACTAGCGGGAGGGCCCGGGCGGGAGCAGTACTTC.

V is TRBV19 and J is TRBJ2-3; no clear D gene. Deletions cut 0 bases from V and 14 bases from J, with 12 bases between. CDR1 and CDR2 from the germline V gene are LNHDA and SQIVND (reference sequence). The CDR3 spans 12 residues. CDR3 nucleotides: TGTGCCAGTAGTATAGATCGGAGAGAACGGTATTTT. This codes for CASSIDRRERYF.

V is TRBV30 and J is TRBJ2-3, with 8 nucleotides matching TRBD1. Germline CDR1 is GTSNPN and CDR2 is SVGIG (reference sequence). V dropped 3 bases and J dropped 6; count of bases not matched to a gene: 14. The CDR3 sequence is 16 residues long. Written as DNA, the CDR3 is TGTGCCTGGAGACAAAACAGGGGGTTCTTCGGGGATACGCAGTATTTT. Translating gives CAWRQNRGFFGDTQYF.

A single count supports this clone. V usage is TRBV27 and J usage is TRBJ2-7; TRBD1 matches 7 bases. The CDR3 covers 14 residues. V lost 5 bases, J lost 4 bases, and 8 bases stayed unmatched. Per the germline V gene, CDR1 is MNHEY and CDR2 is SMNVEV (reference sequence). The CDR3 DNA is TGTGCCAGCAGTCCCCGGGACAGAGAATACGAGCAGTACTTC. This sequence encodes CASSPRDREYEQYF.

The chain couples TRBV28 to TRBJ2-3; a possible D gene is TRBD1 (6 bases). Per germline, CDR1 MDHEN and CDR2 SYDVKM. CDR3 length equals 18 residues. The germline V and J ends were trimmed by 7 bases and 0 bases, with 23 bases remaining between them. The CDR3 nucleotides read TGTGCCAGCAACATCCCCCCAGGGGAGAAGGATAGCACAGATACGCAGTATTTT. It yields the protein CASNIPPGEKDSTDTQYF.

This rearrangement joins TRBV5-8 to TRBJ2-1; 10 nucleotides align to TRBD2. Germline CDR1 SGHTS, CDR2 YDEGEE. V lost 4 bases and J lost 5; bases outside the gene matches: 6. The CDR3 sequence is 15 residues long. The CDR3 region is CASSIGLAADNEQFF. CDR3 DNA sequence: TGTGCCAGCAGCATAGGACTAGCGGCCGACAATGAGCAGTTCTTC.